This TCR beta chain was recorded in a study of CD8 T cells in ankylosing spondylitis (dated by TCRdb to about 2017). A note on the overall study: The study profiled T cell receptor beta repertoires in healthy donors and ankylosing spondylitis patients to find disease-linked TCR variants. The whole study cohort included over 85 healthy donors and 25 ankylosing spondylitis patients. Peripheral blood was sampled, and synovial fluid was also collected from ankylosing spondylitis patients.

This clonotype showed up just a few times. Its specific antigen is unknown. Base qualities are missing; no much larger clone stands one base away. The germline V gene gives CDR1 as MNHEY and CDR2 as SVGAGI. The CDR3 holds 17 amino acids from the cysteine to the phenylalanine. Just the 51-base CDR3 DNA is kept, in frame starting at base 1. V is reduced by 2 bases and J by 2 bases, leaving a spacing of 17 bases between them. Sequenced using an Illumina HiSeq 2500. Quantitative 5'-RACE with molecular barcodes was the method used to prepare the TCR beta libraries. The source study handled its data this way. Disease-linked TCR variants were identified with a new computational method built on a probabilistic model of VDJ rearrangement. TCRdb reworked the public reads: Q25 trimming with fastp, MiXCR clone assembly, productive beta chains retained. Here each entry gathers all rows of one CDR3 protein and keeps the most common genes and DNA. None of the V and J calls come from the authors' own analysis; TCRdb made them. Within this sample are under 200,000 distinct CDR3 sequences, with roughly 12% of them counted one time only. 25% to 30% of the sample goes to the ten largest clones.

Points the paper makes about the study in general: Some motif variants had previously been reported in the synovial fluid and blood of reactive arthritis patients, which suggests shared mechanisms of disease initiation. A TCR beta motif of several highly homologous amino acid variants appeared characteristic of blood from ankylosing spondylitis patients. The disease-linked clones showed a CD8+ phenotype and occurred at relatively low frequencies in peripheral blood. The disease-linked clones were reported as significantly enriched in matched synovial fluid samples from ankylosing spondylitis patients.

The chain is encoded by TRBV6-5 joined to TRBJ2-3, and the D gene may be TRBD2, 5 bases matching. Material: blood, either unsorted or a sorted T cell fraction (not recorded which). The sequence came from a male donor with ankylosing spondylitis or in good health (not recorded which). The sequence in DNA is TGTGCCAGCAGTTACGACCGGCCGGGCGGGTTCACAGATACGCAGTATTTT. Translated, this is CASSYDRPGGFTDTQYF.